The rows below give T cell receptor beta chains drawn from one sample of a study of early T cells in non-severe SARS-CoV-2 infection. TCRdb re-called the 5' RACE reads through MiXCR, storing one row per CDR3 protein. In the table there are roughly 80,000 distinct CDR3 sequences, more than 12% of which are singletons. The sample comprised whole blood. The receptors come from an adult who was a healthcare worker with PCR-confirmed SARS-CoV-2 infection or an uninfected control (not recorded which). Both conserved end residues are trimmed from each CDR3. Each record gives: CDR3 protein, clone size, D gene, V gene, J gene. A D gene is named only where the DNA matches it firmly. Only part of the rows carry a size: once, few, many, or a class if the clone is expanded.

ASSYLGVNTGELF	.	.	TRBV6-5	TRBJ2-2
ASSMASGGALYNEQF	few	TRBD2	TRBV19	TRBJ2-1
ASNGRGQSYNEQF	many	.	TRBV3-1	TRBJ2-1
ASSHRGLDNEQF	many	.	TRBV7-8	TRBJ2-1
ASSSTRAQGEQF	.	.	TRBV5-4	TRBJ2-1
ASSLGLLGETQY	few	.	TRBV6-5	TRBJ2-5
SVVHRELFFNEQF	.	.	TRBV29-1	TRBJ2-1
AISGRRAGGISGYEQY	.	TRBD2	TRBV10-3	TRBJ2-7
SVELATDTQY	many	.	TRBV29-1	TRBJ2-3
ASSRLTGAFRSYEQY	many	.	TRBV3-1	TRBJ2-7
ASSLEHPTYEQY	many	.	TRBV5-1	TRBJ2-7
ASSLILFYEQY	.	.	TRBV7-2	TRBJ2-7
ASSLDARDTEAF	.	.	TRBV5-1	TRBJ1-1
ASSVAGANYGYT	many	.	TRBV9	TRBJ1-2
ASSLRFAVHSGNTIY	few	.	TRBV7-2	TRBJ1-3
ASSPWELGSGGNEQF	.	TRBD2	TRBV7-6	TRBJ2-1
SARDPERTRNTEAF	.	.	TRBV20-1	TRBJ1-1
ASSIDHASGNTGELF	many	TRBD2	TRBV19	TRBJ2-2
ASCRLQETQY	many	.	TRBV7-2	TRBJ2-5
TSSGNSDLAQH	.	.	TRBV7-8	TRBJ1-5
ASSLFSGGGTGELF	few	TRBD2	TRBV27	TRBJ2-2
ASSQEGVTGELF	.	.	TRBV4-1	TRBJ2-2
ASSRRDSGPAKLF	many	TRBD1	TRBV7-9	TRBJ1-4
ASSLSRGPRLNEKLF	.	TRBD1	TRBV28	TRBJ1-4
ASSSRGTYNEQF	many	.	TRBV11-2	TRBJ2-1
SAGTQLNYGYT	many	.	TRBV29-1	TRBJ1-2
ASSPSTGPSNEQF	few	.	TRBV11-2	TRBJ2-1
ASSLTTPGLARNEQF	.	.	TRBV7-9	TRBJ2-1
ASSQLTNEKLF	many	.	TRBV27	TRBJ1-4
ASSLERGPHEQY	.	TRBD1	TRBV28	TRBJ2-7
ASSLVVGVRYNEQF	.	.	TRBV7-2	TRBJ2-1
ASSLVASGLETQY	.	TRBD2	TRBV12-3/TRBV12-4	TRBJ2-5
ASSFSGSTDTQY	.	TRBD2	TRBV7-9	TRBJ2-3
ASSQLGGTEAF	.	.	TRBV4-1	TRBJ1-1
ASRPTSGTGSNSPLH	.	TRBD1	TRBV2	TRBJ1-6